Given below is one T cell receptor beta chain in context. Its target is not known. At one of its ends the junction is not consistent with the germline gene, which may arise from a read error. This entry belongs to a study of memory B cells and T cells in multiple sclerosis. Study findings and constraints: Normalization was needed because clone-set size differences affected shared clonotype counts.

Germline V gene lookup returns CDR1 MDHEN and CDR2 SYDVKM. The CDR3 is 16 residues long. Sequenced by immunoSEQ multiplex PCR; TCRdb stores in-frame clones only, minus some. Here the sample spans 11,000 to 15,000 clones, about 70% being singletons. The receptor was derived from a human donor with multiple sclerosis. The J gene is TRBJ2-7, the V gene TRBV28; possibly TRBD2 for D (7 bases). The sample consisted of memory (CD45RO+) CD4+ T cells from blood. Here the CDR3 reads CASSSLGGGLSRLAAF. The CDR3 DNA is TGTGCCAGCAGTTCCCTAGGGGGGGGATTAAGTCGGTTAGCGGCTTTC.